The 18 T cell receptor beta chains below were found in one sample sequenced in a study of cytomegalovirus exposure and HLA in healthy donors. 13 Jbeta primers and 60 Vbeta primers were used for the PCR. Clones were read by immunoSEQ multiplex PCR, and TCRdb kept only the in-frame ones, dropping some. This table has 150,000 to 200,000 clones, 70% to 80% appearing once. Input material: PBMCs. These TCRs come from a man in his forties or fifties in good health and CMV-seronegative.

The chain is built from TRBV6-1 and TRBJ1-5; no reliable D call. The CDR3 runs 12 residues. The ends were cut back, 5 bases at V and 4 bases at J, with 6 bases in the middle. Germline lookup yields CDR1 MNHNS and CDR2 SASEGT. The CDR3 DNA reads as TGTGCCAGCAGTCCTATTAATCAGCCCCAGCATTTT. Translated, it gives CASSPINQPQHF.

This chain's CDR3 is CASSQGSSGANVLTF. DNA for the CDR3: TGTGCCAGCAGTCAGGGTTCGTCTGGGGCCAACGTCCTGACTTTC. The V call is TRBV9, the J call TRBJ2-6; D may be TRBD1 (5 bases). Germline lookup yields CDR1 SGDLS and CDR2 YYNGEE. Trimming stripped 5 bases from V and 1 base from J, with 10 bases between. CDR3 size: 15 residues.

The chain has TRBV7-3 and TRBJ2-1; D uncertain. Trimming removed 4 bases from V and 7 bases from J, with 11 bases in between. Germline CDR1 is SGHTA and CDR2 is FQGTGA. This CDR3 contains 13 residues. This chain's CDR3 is CASSSTTVNEQFF. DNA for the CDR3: TGTGCCAGCAGCTCGACGACTGTAAATGAGCAGTTCTTC.

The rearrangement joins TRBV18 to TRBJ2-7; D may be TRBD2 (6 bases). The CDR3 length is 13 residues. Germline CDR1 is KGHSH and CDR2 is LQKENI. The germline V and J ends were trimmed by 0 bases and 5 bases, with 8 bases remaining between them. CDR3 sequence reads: CASSPPAGNEQYF. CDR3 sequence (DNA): TGTGCCAGCTCACCACCGGCGGGGAACGAGCAGTACTTC.

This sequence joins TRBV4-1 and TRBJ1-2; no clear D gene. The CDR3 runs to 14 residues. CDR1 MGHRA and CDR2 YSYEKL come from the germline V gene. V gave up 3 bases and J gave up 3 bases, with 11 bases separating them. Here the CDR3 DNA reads TGCGCCAGCAGCCACCCCATTGCGGACTATGGCTACACCTTC. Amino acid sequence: CASSHPIADYGYTF.

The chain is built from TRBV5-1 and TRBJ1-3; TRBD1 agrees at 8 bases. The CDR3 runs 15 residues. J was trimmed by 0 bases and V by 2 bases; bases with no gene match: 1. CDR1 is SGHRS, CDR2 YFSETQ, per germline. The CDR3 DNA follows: TGCGCCAGCAGCTTACAGGGGGTCTCTGGAAACACCATATATTTT. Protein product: CASSLQGVSGNTIYF.

The CDR3 spells CASSPGQAGYGYTF. DNA of the CDR3: TGTGCCAGCAGTCCGGGACAGGCGGGCTATGGCTACACCTTC. The genes are TRBV27 and TRBJ1-2, with 8 bases lining up with TRBD1. V shed 5 bases and J 4 bases; nucleotides not matched to a gene: 6. CDR1 and CDR2 from the germline V gene are MNHEY and SMNVEV (reference sequence). CDR3 length equals 14 residues.

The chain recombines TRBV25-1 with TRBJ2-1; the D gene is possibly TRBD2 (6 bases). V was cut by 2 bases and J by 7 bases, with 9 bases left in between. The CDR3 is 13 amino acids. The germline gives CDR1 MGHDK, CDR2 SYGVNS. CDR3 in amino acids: CASSEGGRNEQFF. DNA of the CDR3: TGTGCCAGCAGTGAAGGGGGGAGGAATGAGCAGTTCTTC.

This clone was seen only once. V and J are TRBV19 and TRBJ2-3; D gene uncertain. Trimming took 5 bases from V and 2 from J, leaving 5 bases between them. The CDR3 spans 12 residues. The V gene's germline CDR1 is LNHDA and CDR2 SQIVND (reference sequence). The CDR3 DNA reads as TGTGCCAGTAGTGAGTACACAGATACGCAGTATTTT. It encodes CASSEYTDTQYF.

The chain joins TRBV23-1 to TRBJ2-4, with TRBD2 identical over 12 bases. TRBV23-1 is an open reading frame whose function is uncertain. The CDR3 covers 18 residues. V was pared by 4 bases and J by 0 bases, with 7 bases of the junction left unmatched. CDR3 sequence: CASSRGLAGILAKNIQYF. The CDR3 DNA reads TGCGCCAGCAGTCGGGGACTAGCGGGTATACTAGCCAAAAACATTCAGTACTTC.

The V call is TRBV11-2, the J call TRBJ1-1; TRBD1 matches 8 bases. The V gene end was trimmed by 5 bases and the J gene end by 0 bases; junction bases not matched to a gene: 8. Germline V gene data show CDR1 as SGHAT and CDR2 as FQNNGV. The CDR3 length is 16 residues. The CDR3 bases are TGTGCCAGCAGCCTAGGGCTGACAGGGGTGAACACTGAAGCTTTCTTT. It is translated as CASSLGLTGVNTEAFF. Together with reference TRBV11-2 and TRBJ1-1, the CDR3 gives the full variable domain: EAGVAQSPRYKIIEKRQSVAFWCNPISGHATLYWYQQILGQGPKLLIQFQNNGVVDDSQLPKDRFSAERLKGVDSTLKIQPAKLEDSAVYLCASSLGLTGVNTEAFFGQGTRLTVV.

The CDR3 here is CASSSGYGNKAFF. In DNA, the CDR3 is TGTGCCAGCAGCTCTGGTTACGGGAATAAAGCTTTCTTT. The V call is TRBV7-3, the J call TRBJ1-1; D not resolved. The CDR3 is 13 residues long. In germline, CDR1 is SGHTA, CDR2 FQGTGA. V was shortened by 4 bases and J by 9 bases, with 15 bases between the two germline ends.

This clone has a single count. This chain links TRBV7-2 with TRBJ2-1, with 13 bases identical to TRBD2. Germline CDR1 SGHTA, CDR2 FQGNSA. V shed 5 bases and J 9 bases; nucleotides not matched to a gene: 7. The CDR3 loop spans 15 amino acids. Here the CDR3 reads CASSVLAGGSVEQFF. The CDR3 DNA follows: TGTGCCAGCAGCGTACTAGCGGGAGGGAGCGTTGAGCAGTTCTTC.

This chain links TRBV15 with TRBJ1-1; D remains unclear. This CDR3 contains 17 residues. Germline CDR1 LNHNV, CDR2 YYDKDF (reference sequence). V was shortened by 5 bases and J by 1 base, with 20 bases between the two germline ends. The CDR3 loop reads CATSPLPARRKNTEAFF. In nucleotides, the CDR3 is TGTGCCACCAGCCCTCTCCCGGCCAGGCGCAAGAACACTGAAGCTTTCTTT.

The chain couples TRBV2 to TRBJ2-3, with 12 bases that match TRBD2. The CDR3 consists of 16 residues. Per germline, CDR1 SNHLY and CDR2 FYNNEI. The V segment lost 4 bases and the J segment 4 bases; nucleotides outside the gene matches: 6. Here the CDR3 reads CASSVTSGSRADTQYF. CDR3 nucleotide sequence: TGTGCCAGCAGTGTGACTAGCGGGAGTCGAGCAGATACGCAGTATTTT.

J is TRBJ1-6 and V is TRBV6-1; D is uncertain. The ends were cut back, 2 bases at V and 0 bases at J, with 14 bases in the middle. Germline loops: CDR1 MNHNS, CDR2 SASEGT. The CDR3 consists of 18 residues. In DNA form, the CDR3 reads TGTGCCAGCAGTGAAATATCAGTCGGGAGCTCCTATAATTCACCCCTCCACTTT. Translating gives CASSEISVGSSYNSPLHF.

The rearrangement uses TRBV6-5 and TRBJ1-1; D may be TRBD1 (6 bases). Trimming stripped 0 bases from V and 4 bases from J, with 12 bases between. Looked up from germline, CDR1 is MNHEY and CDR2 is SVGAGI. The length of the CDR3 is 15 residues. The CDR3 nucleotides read TGTGCCAGCAGTTACTCGTTACAGGGTGGCACTGAAGCTTTCTTT. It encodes CASSYSLQGGTEAFF.

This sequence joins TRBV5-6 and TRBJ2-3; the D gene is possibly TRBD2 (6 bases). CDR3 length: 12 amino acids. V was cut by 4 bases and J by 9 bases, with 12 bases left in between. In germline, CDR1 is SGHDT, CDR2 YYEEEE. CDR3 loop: CASSPGVTTQYF. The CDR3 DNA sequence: TGTGCCAGCAGCCCGGGGGTTACAACGCAGTATTTT. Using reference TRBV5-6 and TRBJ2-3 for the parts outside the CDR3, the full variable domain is DAGVTQSPTHLIKTRGQQVTLRCSPKSGHDTVSWYQQALGQGPQFIFQYYEEEERQRGNFPDRFSGHQFPNYSSELNVNALLLGDSALYLCASSPGVTTQYFGPGTRLTVL.